A single sample gave rise to the 28 T cell receptor beta chains below, sequenced in a study of regulatory T cells in long-lasting Graves disease. Time point in this sample: newly diagnosed GD, antithyroid drugs for less than 3 months. PBMC-extracted RNA yielded the TCR library. Arm-PCR of CDR3 regions with iRepertoire HTBI primers generated TCR beta libraries. Each CDR3 protein gets one entry after TCRdb re-called the multiplex PCR reads with MiXCR. The top ten hold about two fifths of the sample, which has about 320,000 distinct CDR3 sequences, about 20% seen once. The material sequenced was peripheral blood mononuclear cells (PBMCs), taken at new diagnosis, from a patient treated with antithyroid drugs. Every receptor here comes from a female donor with Graves disease.

About this clonotype: This is likely an artifact of a read error, given a far larger clone one base away. CDR3 bases: TGCAGTGCTAGCGTCGGGTTGGAAGAGACCCAGTTCTTC. Translating gives CSASVGLEETQFF. The rearrangement joins TRBV20-1 to TRBJ2-1; no definite D call. V lost 3 bases to trimming and J lost 13 bases, with 19 bases between them. Germline V lookup: CDR1 DFQATT, CDR2 SNEGSKA (reference sequence). The CDR3 covers 13 residues.

This clonotype was counted only a few times. V usage is TRBV6-6 and J usage is TRBJ2-3, with 9 bases identical to TRBD2. From germline, CDR1 is MNHNY and CDR2 SVGAGI (reference sequence). The CDR3 runs 17 residues. Trimming took 0 bases from V and 1 from J; bases not matched to a gene: 5. The CDR3 coding sequence is TGTGCCAGCAGTTACTCGAGGGAGCGGGGGGGCACAGATACGCAGTATTTT. As protein: CASSYSRERGGTDTQYF.

This clonotype was observed many times. V gene TRBV19 combines with J gene TRBJ1-4; a possible D gene is TRBD1 (5 bases). Trimming removed 6 bases from V and 7 bases from J, with 9 bases in between. The germline CDR1 and CDR2 sequences are LNHDA and SQIVND (reference sequence). This CDR3 comprises 12 residues. The CDR3 nucleotides are TGTGCCAGTAGGATAAGGGGTGAAAAACTGTTTTTT. It specifies CASRIRGEKLFF.

This clonotype was found many times. The gene calls are TRBV28 and TRBJ2-1; no firm D call. CDR1 and CDR2 from the germline V gene are MDHEN and SYDVKM. Trimming cost V 5 bases and J 2 bases, with 13 bases left between them. The CDR3 loop spans 15 amino acids. CDR3 loop: CASSLGPGAYNEQFF. The DNA of the CDR3 is TGTGCCAGCAGTCTAGGACCGGGCGCCTACAATGAGCAGTTCTTC.

The J gene is TRBJ2-3, the V gene TRBV20-1, with a tentative D call TRBD1 (6 bases). From germline, CDR1 is DFQATT and CDR2 SNEGSKA (reference sequence). The CDR3 has 14 amino acids. The germline V and J ends were trimmed by 1 base and 0 bases, with 8 bases remaining between them. CDR3 sequence (DNA): TGCAGTGCTAGAGGGGGGCCTAGCACAGATACGCAGTATTTT. The encoded protein is CSARGGPSTDTQYF.

In this sample, this clonotype turned up many times. The V and J genes are TRBV20-1 and TRBJ2-5; 7 bases are a match to TRBD1. Trimming removed 6 bases from V and 2 bases from J; junction bases left unmatched: 6. The CDR3 has 13 residues. The germline gives CDR1 DFQATT, CDR2 SNEGSKA (reference sequence). The DNA of the CDR3 is TGCAGTGCGAGGTTGACAGGGCAAGAGACCCAGTACTTC. Its translation is CSARLTGQETQYF.

There are many counts of this clonotype. This chain joins TRBV2 and TRBJ2-5; 9 bases match TRBD1. Trimming removed 8 bases from V and 3 bases from J; junction bases left unmatched: 4. CDR3 length equals 13 residues. CDR1 SNHLY and CDR2 FYNNEI come from the germline V gene. The CDR3: CASGTGMEETQYF. The DNA of the CDR3 is TGTGCCAGCGGGACAGGGATGGAAGAGACCCAGTACTTC.

This clonotype came up many times. The chain couples TRBV5-6 to TRBJ1-4; D not resolved. This CDR3 contains 13 residues. Between the trimmed V and J ends, which lost 2 bases and 8 bases, there was a span of 10 bases. Germline lookup yields CDR1 SGHDT and CDR2 YYEEEE. The CDR3 DNA reads as TGTGCCAGCAGCTTCGAAACCGACGAAAAACTGTTTTTT. Its protein product is CASSFETDEKLFF.

This rearrangement joins TRBV19 to TRBJ1-1; TRBD1 agrees at 7 bases. The CDR3 loop spans 15 amino acids. The J segment lost 1 base and the V segment lost 2 bases, leaving 4 bases of the junction unmatched. Germline V gene data show CDR1 as LNHDA and CDR2 as SQIVND (reference sequence). The DNA of the CDR3 is TGTGCCAGTAGTATAAAGGCAGGGGGGAACACTGAAGCTTTCTTT. Amino acid sequence: CASSIKAGGNTEAFF.

This clonotype was detected once. The chain links TRBV30 to TRBJ2-1, with 10 nucleotides matching TRBD2. The CDR3 is made up of 15 amino acids. With 1 base clipped from V and 8 bases from J, the junction kept 8 bases outside the gene matches. The germline V gene encodes CDR1 GTSNPN and CDR2 SVGIG (reference sequence). The CDR3 nucleotides are TGTGCCTGGAGTGGACTAGCGGGCCACCGGCATGAGCAGTTCTTC. This codes for CAWSGLAGHRHEQFF.

Comments on this clonotype: A read error is likely here: a far larger clone is one base away. This chain links TRBV5-1 with TRBJ2-3; D not certain. The DNA matches TRBJ1-1 better at its end, which makes the J call doubtful. The CDR3 contains 15 residues. The V gene's germline CDR1 is SGHRS and CDR2 YFSETQ. The CDR3 DNA follows: TGCGCCAGCAGCTTGGAGCTGGTCGGTAACACTGAAGCTTTCTTT. Protein product: CASSLELVGNTEAFF.

This clonotype was counted between two and nine times. One end of the junction is discordant with germline, which a read error may explain. The V and J genes are TRBV11-3 and TRBJ2-3, with 8 bases identical to TRBD2. The CDR3 is 15 amino acids. The germline V gene encodes CDR1 SGHNT and CDR2 YENEEA. The CDR3 sequence is CASSAGGLGPDAQYF. The CDR3 coding sequence is TGTGCCAGCAGCGCGGGGGGACTAGGGCCAGATGCGCAGTATTTT.

This clonotype was observed a few times. The chain couples TRBV2 to TRBJ1-5; no definite D call. Germline CDR1 reads SNHLY; CDR2 reads FYNNEI. Trimming removed 6 bases from V and 0 bases from J, with 9 bases in between. This CDR3 comprises 14 residues. The CDR3 nucleotides read TGTGCCAGCAGGCGGGTAGATAGCAATCAGCCCCAGCATTTT. As protein: CASRRVDSNQPQHF. Complete variable domain (other parts from reference TRBV2 and TRBJ1-5): EPEVTQTPSHQVTQMGQEVILRCVPISNHLYFYWYRQILGQKVEFLVSFYNNEISEKSEIFDDQFSVERPDGSNFTLKIRSTKLEDSAMYFCASRRVDSNQPQHFGDGTRLSIL.

This clonotype showed up many times. The chain couples TRBV2 to TRBJ2-3; a possible D gene is TRBD2 (5 bases). CDR3 length: 15 residues. V lost 3 bases and J lost 0, with 10 bases in between. Per the germline V gene, CDR1 is SNHLY and CDR2 is FYNNEI. CDR3 bases: TGTGCCAGCAGTGATAGGACTCCTAGCACAGATACGCAGTATTTT. This encodes CASSDRTPSTDTQYF.

This clonotype was detected only a few times. The CDR3 protein is CASNPDPDRGYEQYF. DNA of the CDR3: TGTGCCAGCAACCCGGACCCGGACCGAGGCTACGAGCAGTACTTC. The V gene is TRBV28, the J gene TRBJ2-7, with no clear D. V was shortened by 7 bases and J by 3 bases, with 19 bases between the two germline ends. Germline assignment: CDR1 MDHEN and CDR2 SYDVKM. The CDR3 extends over 15 amino acids.

This clonotype was counted between two and nine times. The chain combines TRBV2 with TRBJ2-1; 10 bases line up with TRBD2. The V gene end was trimmed by 6 bases and the J gene end by 5 bases; junction bases not matched to a gene: 22. The CDR3 contains 20 residues. CDR1 is SNHLY, CDR2 FYNNEI, per germline. In DNA form, the CDR3 reads TGTGCCAGCAGCTTAGCTGGGCTAGCGGGAGCCCCCGGAAGTGACAATGAGCAGTTCTTC. Its translation: CASSLAGLAGAPGSDNEQFF.

This clonotype was seen repeatedly, ten times or more. V and J are TRBV24-1 and TRBJ2-5, with D possibly called TRBD1 or TRBD2 (6 bases each). CDR1 is KGHDR and CDR2 is SFDVKD in the germline V gene. The CDR3 length is 14 residues. V was shortened by 5 bases and J by 2 bases, with 11 bases between the two germline ends. This CDR3 reads CATSGGAEQETQYF. In DNA form, the CDR3 reads TGTGCCACCAGTGGGGGGGCAGAACAAGAGACCCAGTACTTC.

This clonotype was counted at least ten times. J is TRBJ1-2 and V is TRBV28; no firm D call. Trimming took 6 bases from V and 9 from J, leaving 20 bases between them. There are 14 residues in the CDR3. Germline CDR1 is MDHEN and CDR2 is SYDVKM. Written as DNA, the CDR3 is TGTGCCAGCAGAGACACAGAGCCTAAGGAACGCTACACCTTC. Residues: CASRDTEPKERYTF.

In its sample, this clonotype was seen many times. The rearrangement joins TRBV20-1 to TRBJ2-5; 11 bases agree with TRBD2. The CDR3 contains 15 residues. V gave up 0 bases and J gave up 6 bases; unmatched junction bases: 6. Germline CDR1 DFQATT, CDR2 SNEGSKA (reference sequence). The CDR3 DNA sequence: TGCAGTGCTAGAGAATGGTCTAGCGGGAGGAAGACCCAGTACTTC. The encoded protein is CSAREWSSGRKTQYF.

In its sample, this clonotype was seen many times. The gene calls are TRBV27 and TRBJ2-1; D possibly corresponds to TRBD2 (6 bases). The CDR3 contains 15 residues. Germline CDR1 is MNHEY and CDR2 is SMNVEV (reference sequence). V was pared by 3 bases and J by 2 bases, with 11 bases between. The CDR3 DNA is TGTGCCAGCAGTTTCACAGGAGGGCCCTACAATGAGCAGTTCTTC. Protein product: CASSFTGGPYNEQFF.

As to this clonotype: A read error is likely here: a far larger clone is one base away. The rearrangement links TRBV9 to TRBJ2-2; 11 bases agree with TRBD2. Per the germline V gene, CDR1 is SGDLS and CDR2 is YYNGEE. The CDR3 spans 15 residues. CDR3 DNA sequence: TGTGCCAGCAGTTCCGTAGCGGGAGGGCCGGGGGAGCCGTTTTTT. This encodes CASSSVAGGPGEPFF.

This clonotype turned up a few times. The chain joins TRBV20-1 to TRBJ2-3; 9 positions agree with TRBD2. After removal of 0 bases from V and 5 bases from J, the junction contained 9 bases not matched to a gene. The germline V gene encodes CDR1 DFQATT and CDR2 SNEGSKA (reference sequence). This CDR3 region has 16 residues. The CDR3 DNA is TGCAGTGCTAGAGATGGGATAGCGGGAGTGGGAGATACGCAGTATTTT. Protein: CSARDGIAGVGDTQYF.

In its sample, this clonotype was seen many times. The V call is TRBV28, the J call TRBJ1-3; D might be TRBD1 (5 bases). This CDR3 is built from 16 residues. CDR1 and CDR2 (germline): MDHEN, SYDVKM. V dropped 6 bases and J dropped 1 base, with 16 bases sitting between them. The CDR3: CASRPLPGSSGNTIYF. The CDR3 bases are TGTGCCAGCAGGCCCCTTCCAGGGTCATCTGGAAACACCATATATTTT. Combining the CDR3 with reference TRBV28 and TRBJ1-3 gives the whole variable domain DVKVTQSSRYLVKRTGEKVFLECVQDMDHENMFWYRQDPGLGLRLIYFSYDVKMKEKGDIPEGYSVSREKKERFSLILESASTNQTSMYLCASRPLPGSSGNTIYFGEGSWLTVV.

The table lists this clonotype with many counts. The rearrangement joins TRBV2 to TRBJ2-6; a weak D match, TRBD1 (5 bases). Germline loops: CDR1 SNHLY, CDR2 FYNNEI. The CDR3 runs 16 residues. V was cut by 8 bases and J by 1 base, with 15 bases left in between. CDR3 sequence reads: CASSPQGASGANVLTF. CDR3 nucleotides: TGTGCCAGCTCTCCGCAGGGTGCGTCTGGGGCCAACGTCCTGACTTTC.

This clonotype was seen many times. This chain connects TRBV9 to TRBJ2-1; TRBD2 agrees at 10 bases. After removal of 0 bases from V and 10 bases from J, the junction contained 16 bases not matched to a gene. Germline V gene lookup returns CDR1 SGDLS and CDR2 YYNGEE. The CDR3 contains 18 residues. The CDR3 nucleotides are TGTGCCAGCAGCGTAGATCCCGATGGGTCTAGCGGGAGTGGCGAGCAGTTCTTC. Residues: CASSVDPDGSSGSGEQFF.

This clonotype was observed at least ten times. V is TRBV27 and J is TRBJ2-1, with no clear D. With 1 base removed from V and 2 bases from J, the gap between germline ends came to 12 bases. CDR3 length: 16 amino acids. The V gene's germline CDR1 is MNHEY and CDR2 SMNVEV (reference sequence). CDR3 bases: TGTGCCAGCAGTTTATGGGCCGGCGGAGCCTACAATGAGCAGTTCTTC. It specifies CASSLWAGGAYNEQFF.

This clonotype was counted a few times. The chain carries TRBV6-4 and TRBJ2-2; D is ambiguous. V shed 3 bases and J shed 3 bases, with 11 bases lying between them. This CDR3 is 15 amino acids long. Germline loops: CDR1 MRHNA, CDR2 SNTAGT. CDR3 protein: CASSESPGDTGELFF. The CDR3 nucleotides are TGTGCCAGCAGTGAGAGCCCCGGAGACACCGGGGAGCTGTTTTTT.

This clonotype was counted at least ten times. This sequence joins TRBV2 and TRBJ2-3; TRBD2 agrees at 7 bases. J lost 10 bases, V lost 4 bases, and 2 bases had no gene match. The length of the CDR3 is 11 residues. The germline V gene encodes CDR1 SNHLY and CDR2 FYNNEI. This CDR3 reads CASSVAGSQYF. The CDR3 DNA sequence: TGTGCCAGCAGTGTAGCGGGCTCGCAGTATTTT.